What follows is one TCR beta chain and its context. The CDR3 sequence is 14 residues long. V gave up 9 bases and J gave up 4 bases; unmatched junction bases: 9. Germline V gene sequence: CDR1 MDHEN, CDR2 SYDVKM. Assay used: immunoSEQ multiplex PCR; TCRdb lists only in-frame clones, some missing. The repertoire holds 150,000 or so clones, with roughly 84% as singletons. Seattle researchers signed up patients amid active infection and tracked them longitudinally. This sample was taken from a study of blood T cell repertoires in COVID-19. The overall study: Italy, Spain and the United States were the sources of the convalescent and acute COVID-19 samples. PBMCs, B-cell-depleted T cells, or T cells were the source of the cDNA or gDNA that made up the material.

The specimen sequenced was peripheral blood. The chain is built from TRBV28 and TRBJ2-5, with 9 bases aligning to TRBD1. The TCR originated in a man between 60 and 75 years old with COVID-19, enrolled during active disease. The CDR3 region has the DNA TGTGCCAGTTATAGTCCGGGACAGGGAGAGACCCAGTACTTC. The encoded protein is CASYSPGQGETQYF.